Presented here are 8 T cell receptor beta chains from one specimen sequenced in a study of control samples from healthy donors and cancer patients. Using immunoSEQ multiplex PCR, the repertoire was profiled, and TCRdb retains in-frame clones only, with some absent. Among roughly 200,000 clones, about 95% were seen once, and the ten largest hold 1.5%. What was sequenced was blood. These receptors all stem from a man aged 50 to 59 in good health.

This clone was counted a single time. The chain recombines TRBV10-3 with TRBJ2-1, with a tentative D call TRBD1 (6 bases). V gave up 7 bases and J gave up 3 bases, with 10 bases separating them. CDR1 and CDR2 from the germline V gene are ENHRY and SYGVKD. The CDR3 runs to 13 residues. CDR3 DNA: TGTGCCATCAAACAGGGCGACTACAATGAGCAGTTCTTC. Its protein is CAIKQGDYNEQFF.

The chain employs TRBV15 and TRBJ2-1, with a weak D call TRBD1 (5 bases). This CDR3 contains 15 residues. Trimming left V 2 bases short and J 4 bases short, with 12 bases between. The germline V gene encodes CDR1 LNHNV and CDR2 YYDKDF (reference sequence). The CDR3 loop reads CATSRTGVGYNEQFF. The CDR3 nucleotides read TGTGCCACCAGCAGAACAGGAGTAGGTTACAATGAGCAGTTCTTC. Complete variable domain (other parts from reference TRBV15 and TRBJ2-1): DAMVIQNPRYQVTQFGKPVTLSCSQTLNHNVMYWYQQKSSQAPKLLFHYYDKDFNNEADTPDNFQSRRPNTSFCFLDIRSPGLGDTAMYLCATSRTGVGYNEQFFGPGTRLTVL.

CDR3 loop: CASSISDWETQYF. The CDR3 DNA sequence: TGTGCCAGTAGTATCTCCGATTGGGAGACCCAGTACTTC. The chain joins TRBV19 to TRBJ2-5; no firm D call. CDR3 size: 13 residues. Trimming took off 3 bases at V and 5 bases at J, with 10 bases between the two ends. CDR1 and CDR2 from the germline V gene are LNHDA and SQIVND (reference sequence).

CDR3 in DNA: TGTGCCAGCAGTGACGACACTCTCATAGGGACCCAGTACTTC. Translating gives CASSDDTLIGTQYF. The gene calls are TRBV2 and TRBJ2-5; D is ambiguous. This CDR3 has 14 residues. Germline CDR1 is SNHLY and CDR2 is FYNNEI. Between the trimmed V and J ends, which lost 3 bases and 7 bases, there was a span of 15 bases.

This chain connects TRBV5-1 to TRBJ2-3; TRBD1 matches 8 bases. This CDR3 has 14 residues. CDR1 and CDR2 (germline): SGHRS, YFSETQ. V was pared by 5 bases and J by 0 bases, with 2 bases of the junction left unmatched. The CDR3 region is CASRDRVSTDTQYF. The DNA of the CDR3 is TGCGCCAGCAGGGACAGGGTTAGCACAGATACGCAGTATTTT.

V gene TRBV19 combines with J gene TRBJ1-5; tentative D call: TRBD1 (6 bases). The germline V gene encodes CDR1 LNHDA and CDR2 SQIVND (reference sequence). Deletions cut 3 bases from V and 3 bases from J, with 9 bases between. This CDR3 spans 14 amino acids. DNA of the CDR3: TGTGCCAGTAGTATGGACAGATTCAATCAGCCCCAGCATTTT. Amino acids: CASSMDRFNQPQHF.

The CDR3 reads CASSFRGRRGEKLFF. The DNA of the CDR3 is TGTGCCAGCAGTTTTAGGGGCAGGAGAGGTGAAAAACTGTTTTTT. The rearrangement joins TRBV28 to TRBJ1-4, with D perhaps matching TRBD1 (5 bases). The CDR3 spans 15 residues. Per germline, CDR1 MDHEN and CDR2 SYDVKM. Trimming removed 3 bases at V and 7 bases at J, with 15 bases between.

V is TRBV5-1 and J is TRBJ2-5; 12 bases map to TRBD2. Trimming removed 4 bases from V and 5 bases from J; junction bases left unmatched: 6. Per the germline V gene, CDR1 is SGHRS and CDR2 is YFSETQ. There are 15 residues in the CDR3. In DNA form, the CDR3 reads TGCGCCAGCAGCCTCGGGACTAGCGGGCGGGAGACCCAGTACTTC. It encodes CASSLGTSGRETQYF.